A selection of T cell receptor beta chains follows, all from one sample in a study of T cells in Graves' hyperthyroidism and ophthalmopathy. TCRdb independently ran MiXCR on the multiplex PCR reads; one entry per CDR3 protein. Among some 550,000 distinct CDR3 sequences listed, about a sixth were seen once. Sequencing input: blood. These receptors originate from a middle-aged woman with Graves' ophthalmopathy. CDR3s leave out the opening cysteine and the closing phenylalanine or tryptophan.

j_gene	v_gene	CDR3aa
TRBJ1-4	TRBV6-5	ASSLGTGGAKLF
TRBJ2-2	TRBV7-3	ASSPPPKEELF
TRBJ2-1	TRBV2	ASSDFDNEQF
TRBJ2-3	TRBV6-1	ASSERGTSGDSTDTQY
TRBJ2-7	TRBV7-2	ASSLGGRPNPYEQY
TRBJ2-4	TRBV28	ASTPGTGHNIQY
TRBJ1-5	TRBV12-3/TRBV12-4	ASGQGLSQPQH
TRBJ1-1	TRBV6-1	ASTIQGPTEAF
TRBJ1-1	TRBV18	ASSPMEVMNTEAF
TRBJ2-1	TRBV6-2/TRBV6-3	ASSYSISGSADYNEQF
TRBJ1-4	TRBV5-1	ASSLAGSENEKLF
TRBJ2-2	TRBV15	ATSRGLAGNTGELF
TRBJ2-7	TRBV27	ASSISGTPSEQY
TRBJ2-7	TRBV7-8	ASSPRFFYEQY
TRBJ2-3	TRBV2	ASREPGASTDTQY
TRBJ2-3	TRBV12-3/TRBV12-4	ASTPRRTTDTQY
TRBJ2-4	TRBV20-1	SARVSGRELAKNIQY
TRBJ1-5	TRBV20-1	SARSGVVNQPQH
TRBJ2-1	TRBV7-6	ASSPVVNGRNEQF
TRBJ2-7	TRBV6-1	ASSEEQRTYEQY
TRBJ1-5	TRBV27	ASSWTGGDQPQH
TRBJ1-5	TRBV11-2	ASSLGQEDQPQH
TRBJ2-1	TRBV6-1	ASRYAGSQGNEQF
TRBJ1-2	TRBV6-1	ASSHAVFYGYT
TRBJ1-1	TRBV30	AWSLTVNTEAF
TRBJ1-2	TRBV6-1	ASSLSSLPYGYT
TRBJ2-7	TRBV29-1	SVERTQFGTYEQY
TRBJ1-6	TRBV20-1	SARDGGSPLH
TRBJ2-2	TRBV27	ASSFPGTGELF
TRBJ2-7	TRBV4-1	ASSQDLDRLPTKQY
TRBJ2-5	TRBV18	ASSPGLAGAQETQY